The clone carrying this TCR beta chain has only one observation. Original processing methods: Amplifying reference gene primers gave estimates of nucleated cell counts. Profiling relied on immunoSEQ multiplex PCR, and the TCRdb table lists in-frame clones only, not all of them. V, J and clone size are those of that table, while D and trimming were read from the DNA. In the table there are about 150,000 clones, around 91% of which are singletons. The source of the sample is a study of blood T cell repertoires in COVID-19. For the study at large: Samples of COVID-19 (acute and convalescent) were obtained from the United States, Italy and Spain. The cDNA or gDNA used as material had been derived from T cells, B-cell-depleted T cells, or PBMCs.

This CDR3 region has 14 residues. Germline V gene lookup returns CDR1 SGHAT and CDR2 FQDESV (reference sequence). Germline trimming cut 5 bases from V and 10 bases from J; bases unmatched to any gene: 8. The receptor's source is a woman aged 40 to 50 with acute or convalescent COVID-19. Sequencing used peripheral blood. The V call is TRBV11-1, the J call TRBJ2-1; 10 positions agree with TRBD1. The CDR3 DNA sequence: TGTGCCAGCAGCAACCGGGACAGGGGATTAGAGCAGTTCTTC. The encoded protein is CASSNRDRGLEQFF.